This T cell receptor beta chain was captured by sequencing in a study of T cell responses to AZD1222 COVID-19 vaccine. Sequenced by immunoSEQ multiplex PCR; TCRdb stores in-frame clones only, minus some. The table counts over 140,000 clones; about 2.3% lies in the top ten. Germline V gene data show CDR1 as MNHEY and CDR2 as SVGAGI. This CDR3 comprises 13 residues. V dropped 8 bases and J dropped 6 bases, with 16 bases sitting between them. Study-level results: Repertoires were sampled only after the peak T cell response.

Turning to this clone: The antigen remains unidentified.

The rearrangement uses TRBV6-5 and TRBJ1-2; D remains ambiguous. This receptor was identified in an adult in good health. The sequenced sample was peripheral blood. As DNA, the CDR3 is TGTGCCAGCGCTTTAGTACAGCTTGATGGCTACACCTTC. Protein: CASALVQLDGYTF.